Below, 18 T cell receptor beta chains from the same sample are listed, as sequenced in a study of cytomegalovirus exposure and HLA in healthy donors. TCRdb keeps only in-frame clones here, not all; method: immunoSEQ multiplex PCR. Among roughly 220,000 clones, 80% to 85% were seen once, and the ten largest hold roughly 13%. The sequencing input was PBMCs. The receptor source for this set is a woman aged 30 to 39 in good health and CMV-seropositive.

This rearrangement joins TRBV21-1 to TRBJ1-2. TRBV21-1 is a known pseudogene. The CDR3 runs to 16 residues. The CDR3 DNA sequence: TGTGCCAGCAGCAGCAGGGGGAGGGCCTTTAACTATGGCTACACCTTC. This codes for CASSSRGRAFNYGYTF.

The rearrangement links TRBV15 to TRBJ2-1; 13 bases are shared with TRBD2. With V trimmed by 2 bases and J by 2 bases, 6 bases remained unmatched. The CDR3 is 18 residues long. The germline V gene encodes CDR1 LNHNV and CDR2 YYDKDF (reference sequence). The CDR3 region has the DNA TGTGCCACCAGCAGAACTAGCGGGAGGGAAAACACCTACAATGAGCAGTTCTTC. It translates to CATSRTSGRENTYNEQFF. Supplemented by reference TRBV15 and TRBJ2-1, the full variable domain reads DAMVIQNPRYQVTQFGKPVTLSCSQTLNHNVMYWYQQKSSQAPKLLFHYYDKDFNNEADTPDNFQSRRPNTSFCFLDIRSPGLGDTAMYLCATSRTSGRENTYNEQFFGPGTRLTVL.

CDR3 region: CASSGTSGSTGELFF. CDR3 nucleotides: TGTGCCAGCAGCGGGACTAGCGGGAGCACCGGGGAGCTGTTTTTT. V is TRBV27 and J is TRBJ2-2; TRBD2 matches 14 bases. The germline CDR1 and CDR2 sequences are MNHEY and SMNVEV (reference sequence). This CDR3 spans 15 amino acids. After removal of 6 bases from V and 4 bases from J, the junction contained 1 base not matched to a gene.

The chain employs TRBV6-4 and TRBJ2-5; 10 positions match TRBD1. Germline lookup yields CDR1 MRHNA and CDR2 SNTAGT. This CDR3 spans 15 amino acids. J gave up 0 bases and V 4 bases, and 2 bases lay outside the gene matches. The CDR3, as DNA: TGTGCCAGCAGTGCCGGGACAGGGGACCAAGAGACCCAGTACTTC. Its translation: CASSAGTGDQETQYF.

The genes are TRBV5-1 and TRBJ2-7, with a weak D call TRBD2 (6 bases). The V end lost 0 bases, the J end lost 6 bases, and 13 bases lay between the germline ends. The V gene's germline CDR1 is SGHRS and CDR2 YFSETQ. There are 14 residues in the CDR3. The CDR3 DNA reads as TGCGCCAGCAGCTTGGACGGCTTCGGGGGCGAGCAGTACTTC. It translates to CASSLDGFGGEQYF.

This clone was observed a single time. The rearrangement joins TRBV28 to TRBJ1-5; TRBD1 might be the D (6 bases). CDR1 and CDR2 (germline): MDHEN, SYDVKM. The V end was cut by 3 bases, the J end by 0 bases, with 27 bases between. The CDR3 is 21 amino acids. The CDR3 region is CASSLPRPKVGATNSNQPQHF. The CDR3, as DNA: TGTGCCAGCAGTTTGCCCCGTCCTAAGGTGGGGGCGACCAATAGCAATCAGCCCCAGCATTTT.

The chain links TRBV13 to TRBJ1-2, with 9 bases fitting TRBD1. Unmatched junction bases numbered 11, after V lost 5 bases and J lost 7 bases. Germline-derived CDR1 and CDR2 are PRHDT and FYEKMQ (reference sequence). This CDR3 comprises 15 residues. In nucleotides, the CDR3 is TGTGCCAGCAGCACCCCGGGACAGGGAACTTTTGGCTACACCTTC. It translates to CASSTPGQGTFGYTF.

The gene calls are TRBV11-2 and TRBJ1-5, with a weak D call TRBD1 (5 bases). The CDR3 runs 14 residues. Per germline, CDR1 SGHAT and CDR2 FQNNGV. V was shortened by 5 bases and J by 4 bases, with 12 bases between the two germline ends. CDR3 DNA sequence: TGTGCCAGCAGCCTCACAGGCGGGAATCAGCCCCAGCATTTT. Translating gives CASSLTGGNQPQHF.

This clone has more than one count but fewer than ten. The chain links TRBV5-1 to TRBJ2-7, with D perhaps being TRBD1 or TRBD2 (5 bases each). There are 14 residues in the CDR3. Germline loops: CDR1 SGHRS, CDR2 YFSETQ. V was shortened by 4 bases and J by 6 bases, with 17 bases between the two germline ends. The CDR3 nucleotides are TGCGCCAGCAGCGTGGACGTCTTTGGGGGCGAGCAGTACTTC. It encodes CASSVDVFGGEQYF. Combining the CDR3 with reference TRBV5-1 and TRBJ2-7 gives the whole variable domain KAGVTQTPRYLIKTRGQQVTLSCSPISGHRSVSWYQQTPGQGLQFLFEYFSETQRNKGNFPGRFSGRQFSNSRSEMNVSTLELGDSALYLCASSVDVFGGEQYFGPGTRLTVT.

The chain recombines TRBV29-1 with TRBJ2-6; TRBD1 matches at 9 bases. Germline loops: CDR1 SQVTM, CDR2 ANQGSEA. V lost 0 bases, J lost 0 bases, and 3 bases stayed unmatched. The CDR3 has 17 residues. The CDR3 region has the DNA TGCAGCGTTGAAGAGAACAGGGGGCTCTCTGGGGCCAACGTCCTGACTTTC. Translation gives CSVEENRGLSGANVLTF.

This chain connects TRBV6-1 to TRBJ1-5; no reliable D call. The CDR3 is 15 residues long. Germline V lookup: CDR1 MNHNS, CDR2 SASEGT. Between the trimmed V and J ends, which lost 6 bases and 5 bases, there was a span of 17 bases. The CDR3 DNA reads TGTGCCAGCAGCCCCAGTAGGGTGCTCGATCAGCCCCAGCATTTT. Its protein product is CASSPSRVLDQPQHF.

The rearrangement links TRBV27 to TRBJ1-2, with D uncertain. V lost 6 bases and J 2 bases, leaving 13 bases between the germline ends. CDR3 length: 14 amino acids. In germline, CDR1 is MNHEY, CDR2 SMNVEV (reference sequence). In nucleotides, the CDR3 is TGTGCCAGCAGGCCTCGGGGATTCAACTATGGCTACACCTTC. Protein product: CASRPRGFNYGYTF.

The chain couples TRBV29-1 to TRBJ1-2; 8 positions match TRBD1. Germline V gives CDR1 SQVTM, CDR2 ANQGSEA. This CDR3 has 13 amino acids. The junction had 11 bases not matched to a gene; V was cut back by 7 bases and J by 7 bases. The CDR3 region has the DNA TGCAGCGCCGGCTATCAGGGGGCGCGTGGCTACACCTTC. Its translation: CSAGYQGARGYTF.

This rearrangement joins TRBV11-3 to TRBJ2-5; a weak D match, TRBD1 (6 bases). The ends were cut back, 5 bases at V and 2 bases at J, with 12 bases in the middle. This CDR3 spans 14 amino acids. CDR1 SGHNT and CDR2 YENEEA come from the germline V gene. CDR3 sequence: CASSQQGRQETQYF. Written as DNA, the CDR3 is TGTGCCAGCAGCCAACAGGGACGTCAAGAGACCCAGTACTTC.

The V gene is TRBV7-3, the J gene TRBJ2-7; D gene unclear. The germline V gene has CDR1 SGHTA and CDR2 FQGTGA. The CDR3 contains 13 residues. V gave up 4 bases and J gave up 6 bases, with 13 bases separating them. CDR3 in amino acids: CASSSGRFGEQYF. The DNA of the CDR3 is TGTGCCAGCAGCTCTGGACGGTTTGGCGAGCAGTACTTC.

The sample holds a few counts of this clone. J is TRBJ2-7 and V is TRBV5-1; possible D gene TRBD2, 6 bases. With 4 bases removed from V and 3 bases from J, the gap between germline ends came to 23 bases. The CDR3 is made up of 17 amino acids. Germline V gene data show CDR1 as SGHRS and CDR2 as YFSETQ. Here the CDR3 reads CASSPEGSSPLGYEQYF. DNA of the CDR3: TGCGCCAGCAGCCCGGAGGGATCCTCTCCGCTCGGCTACGAGCAGTACTTC.

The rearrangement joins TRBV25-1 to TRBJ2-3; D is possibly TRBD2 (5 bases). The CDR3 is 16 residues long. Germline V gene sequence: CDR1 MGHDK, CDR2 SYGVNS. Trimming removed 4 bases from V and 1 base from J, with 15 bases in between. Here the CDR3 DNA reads TGTGCCAGCAGTGGAATTTTCCTAGCTGGCACAGATACGCAGTATTTT. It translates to CASSGIFLAGTDTQYF.

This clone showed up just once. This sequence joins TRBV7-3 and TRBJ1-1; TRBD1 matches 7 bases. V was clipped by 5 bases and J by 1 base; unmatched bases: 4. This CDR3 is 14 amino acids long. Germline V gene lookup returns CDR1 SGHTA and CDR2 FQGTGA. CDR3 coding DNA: TGTGCCAGCAGCGCGACAGGGAGGAACACTGAAGCTTTCTTT. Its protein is CASSATGRNTEAFF.